Described below is a single TCR beta chain sequence and its context. The germline V and J ends were trimmed by 9 bases and 3 bases, with 21 bases remaining between them. The germline V gene encodes CDR1 LNHDA and CDR2 SQIVND (reference sequence). CDR3 length: 15 amino acids. Reverse transcription used roughly 0.5 to 1 ug RNA and random hexamers. TCRdb reprocessed the immunoSEQ multiplex PCR reads via MiXCR and lists one record per CDR3 protein. This sample has about 130,000 distinct CDR3 sequences; around 94% occur once, and the top ten carry 0.07% to 0.09%. These data originate in a study of CD8 T cells in Susac syndrome.

This TCR was sampled from a human donor in good health. The chain joins TRBV19 to TRBJ2-7; tentatively, D is TRBD1 (5 bases). The sample consisted of CD4+ T cells from PBMCs. The CDR3 DNA follows: TGTGCCAGCGCCGCAGTAGCCAGGGCGAGCTACGAGCAGTACTTC. It codes for CASAAVARASYEQYF.